Listed below are T cell receptor beta chains from one sample, sequenced in a study of blood T cell repertoires in COVID-19. Assay used: immunoSEQ multiplex PCR; TCRdb lists only in-frame clones, some missing. The table has 130,000 or so clones, roughly 89% seen once; the top ten hold approximately 4.3%. Sequenced: peripheral blood. Every receptor here comes from a man aged 40-55 years with acute or convalescent COVID-19. Both conserved end residues are part of each CDR3. Each record gives: clone size, D gene, V gene, J gene, CDR3 protein, CDR3 DNA. A D gene is named only where the DNA matches it firmly. Size values are once, few and many counts, or a class for expanded clones, and some rows have none.

clone_size: -
d_call: -
v_call: TRBV6-5
j_call: TRBJ1-4
cdr3_aa: CASSYSGQGDEKLFF
cdr3_nt: TGTGCCAGCAGTTACTCGGGCCAGGGTGATGAAAAACTGTTTTTT

clone_size: -
d_call: -
v_call: TRBV19
j_call: TRBJ1-1
cdr3_aa: CASSIEGGLNTEAFF
cdr3_nt: TGTGCCAGTAGTATAGAGGGGGGACTGAACACTGAAGCTTTCTTT

clone_size: few
d_call: -
v_call: TRBV25-1
j_call: TRBJ1-3
cdr3_aa: CASSVESGNTIYF
cdr3_nt: TGTGCCAGCAGTGTTGAGTCTGGAAACACCATATATTTT

clone_size: once
d_call: TRBD1
v_call: TRBV27
j_call: TRBJ1-5
cdr3_aa: CASSLNSLRDSDQPQHF
cdr3_nt: TGTGCCAGCAGTTTAAATTCATTAAGGGACAGCGATCAGCCCCAGCATTTT

clone_size: -
d_call: -
v_call: TRBV6-5
j_call: TRBJ1-2
cdr3_aa: CASSYRGGNYGYTF
cdr3_nt: TGTGCCAGCAGTTACAGGGGGGGTAACTATGGCTACACCTTC

clone_size: -
d_call: -
v_call: TRBV19
j_call: TRBJ1-2
cdr3_aa: CASILTGGYGYTF
cdr3_nt: TGTGCCTCAATCCTAACCGGGGGTTATGGCTACACCTTC

clone_size: -
d_call: -
v_call: TRBV30
j_call: TRBJ1-2
cdr3_aa: CACPKPGWVAGYTF
cdr3_nt: TGTGCCTGCCCAAAACCCGGGTGGGTTGCTGGCTACACCTTC

clone_size: -
d_call: -
v_call: TRBV18
j_call: TRBJ2-1
cdr3_aa: CASSPGGGRSYNEQFF
cdr3_nt: TGTGCCAGCTCACCAGGCGGGGGCCGCTCCTACAATGAGCAGTTCTTC

clone_size: -
d_call: TRBD2
v_call: TRBV11-3
j_call: TRBJ2-3
cdr3_aa: CASSLSTSGSTDTQYF
cdr3_nt: TGTGCCAGCAGCTTATCGACTAGCGGGAGCACAGATACGCAGTATTTT

clone_size: -
d_call: -
v_call: TRBV19
j_call: TRBJ2-5
cdr3_aa: CASRGGPQETQYF
cdr3_nt: TGTGCCAGTAGGGGGGGGCCACAAGAGACCCAGTACTTC

clone_size: -
d_call: TRBD1
v_call: TRBV19
j_call: TRBJ1-1
cdr3_aa: CASSARQGIEAFF
cdr3_nt: TGTGCCAGTAGTGCCAGACAGGGTATTGAAGCTTTCTTT

clone_size: -
d_call: -
v_call: TRBV6-6
j_call: TRBJ2-7
cdr3_aa: CASTPGTYEQYF
cdr3_nt: TGTGCCAGCACCCCAGGCACCTACGAGCAGTACTTC

clone_size: -
d_call: -
v_call: TRBV29-1
j_call: TRBJ1-2
cdr3_aa: CSVEEEEAPSYGYTF
cdr3_nt: TGCAGCGTTGAAGAGGAGGAGGCCCCGAGCTATGGCTACACCTTC

clone_size: -
d_call: -
v_call: TRBV6-2/TRBV6-3
j_call: TRBJ1-5
cdr3_aa: CASSYSQRAYQPQHF
cdr3_nt: TGTGCCAGCAGTTACTCACAGAGGGCCTATCAGCCCCAGCATTTT